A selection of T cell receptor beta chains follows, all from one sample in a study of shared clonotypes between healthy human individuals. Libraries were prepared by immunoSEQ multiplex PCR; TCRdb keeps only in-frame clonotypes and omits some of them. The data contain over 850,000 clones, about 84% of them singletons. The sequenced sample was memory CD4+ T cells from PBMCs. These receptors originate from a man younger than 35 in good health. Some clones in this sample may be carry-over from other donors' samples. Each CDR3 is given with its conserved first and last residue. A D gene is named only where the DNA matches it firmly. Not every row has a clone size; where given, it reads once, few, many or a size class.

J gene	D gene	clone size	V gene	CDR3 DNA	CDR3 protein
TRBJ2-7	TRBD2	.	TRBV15	TGTGCCACCAGCAGAGGCTCTAGCGGGAGGGCCGACGAGCAGTACTTC	CATSRGSSGRADEQYF
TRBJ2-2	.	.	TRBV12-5	TGTGCTAGTGGTTTGGTGCCATACCCCGGGGAGCTGTTTTTT	CASGLVPYPGELFF
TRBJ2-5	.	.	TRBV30	TGTGCCTGGAGCGTTCCACCTGCTCTTGGTGGCCAGTACTTC	CAWSVPPALGGQYF
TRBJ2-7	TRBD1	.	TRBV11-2	TGTGCCAGCAGCTTAACTCACGGGACAGGGTTCTCCTACGAGCAGTACTTC	CASSLTHGTGFSYEQYF
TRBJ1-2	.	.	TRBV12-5	TGTGCTAGTGGTTTTCATCATGGCTACACCTTC	CASGFHHGYTF
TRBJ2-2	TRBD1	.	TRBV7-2	TGTGCCAGCAGCTTAGGAGGGGGCGGATCGAACACCGGGGAGCTGTTTTTT	CASSLGGGGSNTGELFF
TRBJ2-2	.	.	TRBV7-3	TGTGCCAGCAGCTTGATGGGGGCCACCGGGGAGCTGTTTTTT	CASSLMGATGELFF
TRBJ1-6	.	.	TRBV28	TGTGCCAGCAGTTTAGTCACTAGTTATTCACCCCTCCACTTT	CASSLVTSYSPLHF
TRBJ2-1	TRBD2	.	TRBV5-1	TGCGCCAGCAGCTTGGCCTGGGCGGGAGGGCCGAGAAATGAGCAGTTCTTC	CASSLAWAGGPRNEQFF
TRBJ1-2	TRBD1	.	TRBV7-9	TGTGCCAGCAGCCCGGGACAGGGATATGGCTACACCTTC	CASSPGQGYGYTF
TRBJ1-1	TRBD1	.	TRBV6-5	TGTGCCAGCAGTACTCGTCACAGGGGGTACACTGAAGCTTTCTTT	CASSTRHRGYTEAFF
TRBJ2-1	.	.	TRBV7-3	TGTGCCAGCGCCCCGGGACGCTCCTACAATGAGCAGTTCTTC	CASAPGRSYNEQFF
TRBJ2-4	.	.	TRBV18	TGTGCCAGCTCACCAGGGCAGCAAGAAAACATTCAGTACTTC	CASSPGQQENIQYF
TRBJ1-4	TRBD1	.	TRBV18	TGTGCCAGCTCCCTCACAGGGGGTAATGAAAAACTGTTTTTT	CASSLTGGNEKLFF
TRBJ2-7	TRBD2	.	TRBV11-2	TGTGCCAGCAGCCACCCTCCGTGGGGGACTAATCCGCCCGAGCAGTACTTC	CASSHPPWGTNPPEQYF
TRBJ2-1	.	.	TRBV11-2	TGTGCCAGCAGGGACATAGGTGGGGGCTCCTACAATGAGCAGTTCTTC	CASRDIGGGSYNEQFF
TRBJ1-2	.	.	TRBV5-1	TGCGCCAGCAGCCACTCTCCGAGCTATGGCTACACCTTC	CASSHSPSYGYTF
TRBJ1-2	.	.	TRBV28	TGTGCCAGCAGTTTTTATGGCATTAGCAGCTACACCTTC	CASSFYGISSYTF
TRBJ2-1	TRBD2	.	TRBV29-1	TGCAGCGTTCACCTAGCGGGGCTCCGCTCCTACAATGAGCAGTTCTTC	CSVHLAGLRSYNEQFF
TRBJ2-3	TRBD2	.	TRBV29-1	TGCAGCGTTGACGGACTAGCGGGACGTACAGATACGCAGTATTTT	CSVDGLAGRTDTQYF
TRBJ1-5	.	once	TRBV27	TGTGCCAGCAGTTTATCCCCAAGATCGAGTCAGCCCCAGCATTTT	CASSLSPRSSQPQHF
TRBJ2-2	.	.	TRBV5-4	TGTGCCAGCAGCTTGGTTCGATGGGGGGGCGCCGGGGAGCTGTTTTTT	CASSLVRWGGAGELFF
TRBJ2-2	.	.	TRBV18	TGTGCCAGCTCACCGAGGGGACCGTACGGGCCCGGGGAGCTGTTTTTT	CASSPRGPYGPGELFF
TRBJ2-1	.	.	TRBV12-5	TGTGCTAGTGGTTTGGTCCGGAGCGGGCTAGGGAACAATGAGCAGTTCTTC	CASGLVRSGLGNNEQFF
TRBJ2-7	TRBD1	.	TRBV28	TGTGCCAGCAGCTGGACAGGGGGTCGCTCCTACGAGCAGTACTTC	CASSWTGGRSYEQYF
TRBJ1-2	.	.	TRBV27	TGTGCCAGCAGGCCGGACAGCTCCTATGGCTACACCTTC	CASRPDSSYGYTF
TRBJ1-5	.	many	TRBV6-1	TGTGCCAGCAGTGCCGGGACCTCATCGGTGCAGCCCCAGCATTTT	CASSAGTSSVQPQHF
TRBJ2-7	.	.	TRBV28	TGTGCCAGCAGCCTACCCGGAGGGATCCACGAGCAGTACTTC	CASSLPGGIHEQYF
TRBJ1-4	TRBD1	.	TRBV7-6	TGTGCCAGCAGCTTCACAGGGGATAGTGAAAAACTGTTTTTT	CASSFTGDSEKLFF
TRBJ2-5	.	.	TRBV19	TGTGCCAGTAGTATTCTGGCAGGGGCAGAGACCCAGTACTTC	CASSILAGAETQYF
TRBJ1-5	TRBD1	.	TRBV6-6	TGTGCCAGCAGTTGGACAGGGGGTTACAATCAGCCCCAGCATTTT	CASSWTGGYNQPQHF
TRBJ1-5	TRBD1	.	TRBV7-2	TGTGCCAGCGGGACAGGGTTCGAGCCCCAGCATTTT	CASGTGFEPQHF
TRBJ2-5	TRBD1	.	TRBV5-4	TGTGCCAGCAGCTTCCCAGGGGGCGGAGAGACCCAGTACTTC	CASSFPGGGETQYF
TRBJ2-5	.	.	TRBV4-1	TGCGCCAGCAGCCAAGGGGAGCGAGGGAAGACCCAGTACTTC	CASSQGERGKTQYF
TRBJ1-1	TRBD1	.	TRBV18	TGTGCCAGCTCACCACGAACCGGGACAGGAAACACTGAAGCTTTCTTT	CASSPRTGTGNTEAFF
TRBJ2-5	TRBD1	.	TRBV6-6	TGTGCCAGCACCTGGGGACAGCAAGAGACCCAGTACTTC	CASTWGQQETQYF
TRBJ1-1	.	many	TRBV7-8	TGTGCCAGCAGCTTAAAGAGGGCGAACACTGAAGCTTTCTTT	CASSLKRANTEAFF
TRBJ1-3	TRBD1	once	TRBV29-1	TGCAGCGTTGTGCGACAGGGGGTGATTGGAAACACCATATATTTT	CSVVRQGVIGNTIYF
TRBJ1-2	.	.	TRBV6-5	TGTGCCAGCAGGGCAGGGTTCTCGGATGGCTACACCTTC	CASRAGFSDGYTF
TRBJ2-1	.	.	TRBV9	TGTGCCAGTGCCGGGACAATCTCCTACAATGAGCAGTTCTTC	CASAGTISYNEQFF
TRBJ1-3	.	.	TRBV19	TGTGCCAGTAGTATAGCGCACACCATATATTTT	CASSIAHTIYF
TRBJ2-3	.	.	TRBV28	TGTGCCAGCAGTCCCACTTATACGCAGTATTTT	CASSPTYTQYF
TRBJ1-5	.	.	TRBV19	TGTGCCAGTAGTATAGTCGGGTCAGGTGGACGTCAGCCCCAGCATTTT	CASSIVGSGGRQPQHF
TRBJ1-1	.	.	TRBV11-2	TGTGCCAGCAGCTTAGTCCCAGGGCTTCCTGAAGCTTTCTTT	CASSLVPGLPEAFF
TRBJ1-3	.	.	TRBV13	TGTGCCAGCAGCTTATCTGGAAACACCATATATTTT	CASSLSGNTIYF
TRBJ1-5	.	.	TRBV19	TGTGCCAGTAGTATAGGGGGCAATCAGCCCCAGCATTTT	CASSIGGNQPQHF
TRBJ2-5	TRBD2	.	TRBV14	TGTGCCAGCAGCCAAGCGACTAGCGGCTCCGAGACCCAGTACTTC	CASSQATSGSETQYF
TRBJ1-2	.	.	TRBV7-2	TGTGCCAGCAGCACGACCGGCAGGACACAGCCCCATGGCTACACCTTC	CASSTTGRTQPHGYTF
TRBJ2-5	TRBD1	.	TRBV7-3	TGTGCCAGCAGCTTACCAACCGGGACAGGAGTCCAAGAGACCCAGTACTTC	CASSLPTGTGVQETQYF
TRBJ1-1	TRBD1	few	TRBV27	TGTGCCAGCAGTTTATTGGGACAGGGGGCGCGCACTGAAGCTTTCTTT	CASSLLGQGARTEAFF
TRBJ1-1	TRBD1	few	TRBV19	TGTGCCAGTAGCGTGACAGGGAAGGCCACTGAAGCTTTCTTT	CASSVTGKATEAFF
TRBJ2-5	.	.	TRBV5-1	TGCGCCAGCAGCCCTTCGACTTTTCAAGAGACCCAGTACTTC	CASSPSTFQETQYF
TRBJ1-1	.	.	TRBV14	TGTGCCAGCAGCCAAGGGTACGCTCCGGAGGTCAGAACCCCGAACACTGAAGCTTTCTTT	CASSQGYAPEVRTPNTEAFF
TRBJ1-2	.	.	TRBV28	TGTGCCAGCAGAATATTCAGGGGCGCGACCTATGGCTACACCTTC	CASRIFRGATYGYTF
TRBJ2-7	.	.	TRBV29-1	TGCAGCGTTGTGGCAGCCCGTGGACACGAGCAGTACTTC	CSVVAARGHEQYF